This passage covers 30 T cell receptor beta chains from one sample sequenced in a study of CD8 T cells in Susac syndrome. Random hexamers served to reverse transcribe roughly 0.45 to 1 ug RNA. TCRdb ran MiXCR on the immunoSEQ multiplex PCR reads and lists one entry per CDR3 protein. The sample includes around 280,000 distinct CDR3 sequences, just over 90% of them seen just once. Sequenced input: CD4+ T cells from PBMCs. These receptor sequences come from a human donor with multiple sclerosis.

This clonotype showed up just once. The V gene is TRBV20-1, the J gene TRBJ1-2; 9 nucleotides match TRBD1. In germline, CDR1 is DFQATT, CDR2 SNEGSKA (reference sequence). The CDR3 covers 14 residues. With V trimmed by 1 base and J by 6 bases, 6 bases remained unmatched. CDR3: CSARGSQGANGYTF. CDR3 DNA: TGCAGTGCTAGAGGGTCACAGGGGGCTAATGGCTACACCTTC.

On this clonotype itself: The junction differs from germline at one of its ends, possibly a read error. V is TRBV6-2 or TRBV6-3 and J is TRBJ2-1; 9 nucleotides match TRBD2. The CDR3 is 15 amino acids. Looked up from germline, CDR1 is MNHEY and CDR2 is SVGEGT. The CDR3 DNA reads as TGTGCCAGCAGCTACTCCGGGACTAGCTTGGATGAGCAGTTCTTC. Its translation is CASSYSGTSLDEQFF.

This chain connects TRBV12-3 or TRBV12-4 to TRBJ2-1; 8 positions agree with TRBD2. Trimming cost V 5 bases and J 11 bases; bases outside gene matches: 14. The CDR3 is 15 residues long. CDR3 sequence reads: CASSLTRGGLGKQFF. The CDR3 DNA reads as TGTGCCAGCAGTCTAACCCGGGGGGGCCTTGGGAAGCAGTTCTTC.

This clonotype was picked up one time. This sequence joins TRBV7-6 and TRBJ2-5; no clear D gene. Germline V gene sequence: CDR1 SGHVS, CDR2 FNYEAQ. The ends were cut back, 7 bases at V and 5 bases at J, with 11 bases in the middle. The CDR3 loop spans 12 amino acids. The CDR3 DNA reads as TGTGCCAGCACCCAAGTGAGGGAGACCCAGTACTTC. It encodes CASTQVRETQYF.

J is TRBJ2-2 and V is TRBV7-3; possibly TRBD1 for D (6 bases). The V gene lost 2 bases and the J gene lost 10 bases, with 11 bases spanning the gap. Germline loops: CDR1 SGHTA, CDR2 FQGTGA. The CDR3 runs to 13 residues. The CDR3 DNA reads TGTGCCAGCAGCTTACAGGGGTCCGAGGAGCTGTTTTTT. Its translation: CASSLQGSEELFF.

The CDR3 bases are TGTGCCACCAGTGATTCAGCCCCTGGGGCCAACGTCCTGACTTTC. As protein: CATSDSAPGANVLTF. The gene calls are TRBV24-1 and TRBJ2-6; no firm D call. The germline V gene has CDR1 KGHDR and CDR2 SFDVKD. Trimming removed 2 bases from V and 2 bases from J, with 6 bases in between. The CDR3 is 15 amino acids.

The genes are TRBV11-2 and TRBJ2-7; TRBD1 aligns across 8 bases. Germline V gene data show CDR1 as SGHAT and CDR2 as FQNNGV. The CDR3 is 17 residues long. V was clipped by 5 bases and J by 2 bases; unmatched bases: 14. The DNA for the CDR3 is TGTGCCAGCAGCGGATTTGGACAGGGACTCCTTCCCTACGAGCAGTACTTC. It yields the protein CASSGFGQGLLPYEQYF.

The genes are TRBV9 and TRBJ1-1; D gene ambiguous. From germline, CDR1 is SGDLS and CDR2 YYNGEE. The germline V and J ends were trimmed by 2 bases and 1 base, with 9 bases remaining between them. This CDR3 region has 14 residues. CDR3: CASSVMAWNTEAFF. Written as DNA, the CDR3 is TGTGCCAGCAGCGTTATGGCTTGGAACACTGAAGCTTTCTTT.

The chain combines TRBV7-2 with TRBJ2-3, with D possibly being TRBD1 (5 bases). Germline CDR1 and CDR2: SGHTA and FQGNSA. Trimming cost V 2 bases and J 1 base, with 13 bases left between them. CDR3 length: 16 amino acids. The CDR3 region has the DNA TGTGCCAGCAGCTTAAGATCCGGCAGGGGCACAGATACGCAGTATTTT. Its translation is CASSLRSGRGTDTQYF. Filled out from reference TRBV7-2 and TRBJ2-3, the complete variable domain reads GAGVSQSPSNKVTEKGKDVELRCDPISGHTALYWYRQSLGQGLEFLIYFQGNSAPDKSGLPSDRFSAERTGGSVSTLTIQRTQQEDSAVYLCASSLRSGRGTDTQYFGPGTRLTVL.

The chain recombines TRBV5-1 with TRBJ1-3; D possibly corresponds to TRBD1 (5 bases). Deletions cut 4 bases from V and 0 bases from J, with 14 bases between. CDR1 is SGHRS and CDR2 is YFSETQ in the germline V gene. The CDR3 length is 16 residues. CDR3 sequence reads: CASSRLGQSSGNTIYF. CDR3 in DNA: TGCGCCAGCAGCCGGCTAGGACAATCCTCTGGAAACACCATATATTTT.

This chain connects TRBV20-1 to TRBJ1-4, with D perhaps matching TRBD1 (5 bases). The germline V and J ends were trimmed by 0 bases and 5 bases, with 19 bases remaining between them. The CDR3 runs 17 residues. CDR1 and CDR2 (germline): DFQATT, SNEGSKA (reference sequence). As DNA, the CDR3 is TGCAGTGCTAGAGATGGCGGCGGGTCGGGGCCCAATGAAAAACTGTTTTTT. Its translation is CSARDGGGSGPNEKLFF.

This clonotype was seen a handful of times. The chain uses TRBV7-3 and TRBJ2-3; TRBD2 matches at 11 bases. This CDR3 comprises 14 residues. Trimming took 6 bases from V and 4 from J; bases not matched to a gene: 3. Germline V gene data show CDR1 as SGHTA and CDR2 as FQGTGA. In DNA, the CDR3 is TGTGCCAGCAGATTAGCGGGGGGGGCAGATACGCAGTATTTT. Residues: CASRLAGGADTQYF.

The rearrangement links TRBV30 to TRBJ2-1, with 9 bases lining up with TRBD1. The CDR3 consists of 16 residues. V gave up 0 bases and J gave up 4 bases; unmatched junction bases: 7. Germline CDR1 and CDR2: GTSNPN and SVGIG (reference sequence). The CDR3 sequence is CAWSVLGQGHYNEQFF. The CDR3 DNA is TGTGCCTGGAGTGTCCTGGGACAGGGACATTACAATGAGCAGTTCTTC.

This rearrangement joins TRBV29-1 to TRBJ2-2, with D hard to call. V dropped 4 bases and J dropped 5 bases, with 11 bases sitting between them. The V gene's germline CDR1 is SQVTM and CDR2 ANQGSEA. This CDR3 region has 13 residues. The CDR3 spells CSVGTLGTGELFF. CDR3 sequence (DNA): TGCAGCGTTGGGACCCTCGGGACCGGGGAGCTGTTTTTT.

The chain uses TRBV7-9 and TRBJ2-1; D is possibly TRBD1 or TRBD2 (6 bases each). Germline V CDR1 and CDR2: SEHNR, FQNEAQ (reference sequence). This CDR3 has 16 amino acids. Trimming removed 3 bases from V and 4 bases from J, with 16 bases in between. CDR3 nucleotide sequence: TGTGCCAGCAGCTTTTACTCGGGGGCGTCTTACAATGAGCAGTTCTTC. Protein product: CASSFYSGASYNEQFF.

This clonotype was observed a single time. The chain recombines TRBV7-9 with TRBJ1-5; a possible D gene is TRBD1 (6 bases). Germline V gives CDR1 SEHNR, CDR2 FQNEAQ (reference sequence). Deletions cut 1 base from V and 3 bases from J, with 13 bases between. The CDR3 sequence is 16 residues long. CDR3 protein: CASSLGAGDPNQPQHF. DNA of the CDR3: TGTGCCAGCAGCTTAGGGGCAGGGGACCCCAATCAGCCCCAGCATTTT.

The rearrangement links TRBV29-1 to TRBJ2-6; D call uncertain. Germline-derived CDR1 and CDR2 are SQVTM and ANQGSEA. The CDR3 has 14 residues. Trimming cost V 4 bases and J 3 bases, with 10 bases left between them. The CDR3 spells CSVGVSLGANVLTF. DNA for the CDR3: TGCAGCGTTGGAGTTTCTCTTGGGGCCAACGTCCTGACTTTC.

J is TRBJ1-1 and V is TRBV12-3 or TRBV12-4; D is unresolved. The V and J ends lost 3 bases and 3 bases respectively, with 5 bases between them. The CDR3 totals 12 residues. In DNA, the CDR3 is TGTGCCAGCAGTTTGTGGGACACTGAAGCTTTCTTT. Its translation: CASSLWDTEAFF.

The chain couples TRBV29-1 to TRBJ1-5; tentatively, D is TRBD1 (5 bases). The CDR3 consists of 13 residues. Germline CDR1 and CDR2: SQVTM and ANQGSEA. The germline V and J ends were trimmed by 5 bases and 4 bases, with 12 bases remaining between them. CDR3 nucleotide sequence: TGCAGCGTTAGTGGGGCCGGGAATCAGCCCCAGCATTTT. This codes for CSVSGAGNQPQHF.

The V call is TRBV3-1, the J call TRBJ2-7; 10 bases are shared with TRBD2. Germline V gene sequence: CDR1 LGHDT, CDR2 YNNKEL (reference sequence). V trimming: 3 bases; J trimming: 2 bases; junction bases outside the gene matches: 13. The CDR3 contains 18 residues. In DNA, the CDR3 is TGTGCCAGCAGCCATTCAGGAGGGCTAGCGGGGGCTACCTACGAGCAGTACTTC. Encoded protein: CASSHSGGLAGATYEQYF.

The J gene is TRBJ1-1, the V gene TRBV7-9; D call uncertain. The germline CDR1 and CDR2 sequences are SEHNR and FQNEAQ (reference sequence). The CDR3 spans 17 residues. V was trimmed by 9 bases and J by 3 bases, leaving 26 bases between them. The CDR3 DNA sequence: TGTGCCAGTAAACAACGGGATCGGGGAGGATTGGACACTGAAGCTTTCTTT. This encodes CASKQRDRGGLDTEAFF. Full variable domain (missing parts from reference TRBV7-9 and TRBJ1-1): DTGVSQNPRHKITKRGQNVTFRCDPISEHNRLYWYRQTLGQGPEFLTYFQNEAQLEKSRLLSDRFSAERPKGSFSTLEIQRTEQGDSAMYLCASKQRDRGGLDTEAFFGQGTRLTVV.

A word on this clonotype: A junction boundary mismatches the germline segment, possibly from a read error. The V call is TRBV7-3, the J call TRBJ2-3, with D possibly TRBD1 on 6 matching bases. The germline V gene has CDR1 SGHTA and CDR2 FQGTGA. The CDR3 runs to 14 residues. CDR3 region: CASSSTRGTDTRYF. CDR3 in DNA: TGTGCCAGCAGCTCCACCAGGGGAACAGATACGCGGTATTTT.

V is TRBV5-1 and J is TRBJ2-2; D tentatively reads TRBD1 or TRBD2 (6 bases each). CDR3 length: 16 residues. V gave up 0 bases and J gave up 3 bases, with 12 bases separating them. Germline V gives CDR1 SGHRS, CDR2 YFSETQ. CDR3 nucleotide sequence: TGCGCCAGCAGCTTGGAGGGGGGTGATGACACCGGGGAGCTGTTTTTT. This gives the protein CASSLEGGDDTGELFF.

The rearrangement links TRBV20-1 to TRBJ2-1; D call uncertain. Trimming removed 1 base at V and 8 bases at J, with 3 bases between. Germline V CDR1 and CDR2: DFQATT, SNEGSKA (reference sequence). There are 10 residues in the CDR3. CDR3 amino acids: CSARGDEQFF. The CDR3 nucleotides read TGCAGTGCTAGAGGCGATGAGCAGTTCTTC.

J is TRBJ1-1 and V is TRBV19; possible D gene TRBD1, 6 bases. CDR1 LNHDA and CDR2 SQIVND come from the germline V gene (reference sequence). V dropped 2 bases and J dropped 5 bases, with 12 bases sitting between them. CDR3 size: 14 residues. CDR3 sequence reads: CASSITKQGTEAFF. The CDR3 nucleotides are TGTGCCAGTAGTATAACTAAACAGGGAACTGAAGCTTTCTTT.

The chain carries TRBV6-2 or TRBV6-3 and TRBJ2-7; TRBD2 agrees at 8 bases. Germline loops: CDR1 MNHEY, CDR2 SVGEGT. The CDR3 is 14 amino acids. The V gene end was trimmed by 2 bases and the J gene end by 5 bases; junction bases not matched to a gene: 5. The CDR3 sequence is CASSYQRESNEQYF. The CDR3 nucleotides are TGTGCCAGCAGTTACCAGCGGGAGTCTAACGAGCAGTACTTC.

The rearrangement joins TRBV7-9 to TRBJ1-1; D is possibly TRBD1 (5 bases). Trimming took off 4 bases at V and 6 bases at J, with 12 bases between the two ends. CDR1 and CDR2 (germline): SEHNR, FQNEAQ (reference sequence). The CDR3 loop spans 13 amino acids. CDR3: CASSYYRDSEAFF. CDR3 in DNA: TGTGCCAGCAGCTACTACCGGGACTCTGAAGCTTTCTTT. Drawing the rest from reference TRBV7-9 and TRBJ1-1, the complete variable domain is DTGVSQNPRHKITKRGQNVTFRCDPISEHNRLYWYRQTLGQGPEFLTYFQNEAQLEKSRLLSDRFSAERPKGSFSTLEIQRTEQGDSAMYLCASSYYRDSEAFFGQGTRLTVV.

V usage is TRBV27 and J usage is TRBJ1-1; D is unclear. Per the germline V gene, CDR1 is MNHEY and CDR2 is SMNVEV (reference sequence). Deletions cut 2 bases from V and 4 bases from J, with 11 bases between. This CDR3 is 14 amino acids long. CDR3: CASSLRPGSTEAFF. DNA of the CDR3: TGTGCCAGCAGTTTACGGCCTGGGAGCACTGAAGCTTTCTTT.

The chain is built from TRBV30 and TRBJ2-5, with TRBD2 as a possible D gene (6 bases). The germline V and J ends were trimmed by 2 bases and 4 bases, with 11 bases remaining between them. The CDR3 totals 13 residues. Germline V gene data show CDR1 as GTSNPN and CDR2 as SVGIG (reference sequence). CDR3 sequence (DNA): TGTGCCTGGAGTAGGGAGGAGTCAGAGACCCAGTACTTC. It yields the protein CAWSREESETQYF.

The chain carries TRBV9 and TRBJ1-1; D is ambiguous. V shed 0 bases and J shed 7 bases, with 7 bases lying between them. This CDR3 comprises 12 residues. The germline V gene encodes CDR1 SGDLS and CDR2 YYNGEE. CDR3 sequence: CASSVVSGEAFF. The DNA for the CDR3 is TGTGCCAGCAGCGTAGTGTCAGGTGAAGCTTTCTTT.